This T cell receptor (beta chain) was sequenced during a study of cytomegalovirus exposure and HLA in healthy donors. Whole-study context: Earlier, 100 million or so unique TCR beta sequences were recovered from 200 million or so T cells by an analysis. Inside one of the first data releases sat around 80 million unique TCRs taken from HLA-typed donors. Broader study findings: A few chains tied to CMV proved CMV antigen-specific in vitro.

Researchers ran the PCR with 60 Vbeta and 13 Jbeta primers. Sequencing was performed with immunoSEQ multiplex PCR; in TCRdb, only in-frame clones are kept and a portion is missing. In the table there are approximately 160,000 clones, around 80% of which are singletons. Trimming took off 2 bases at V and 5 bases at J, with 12 bases between the two ends. This CDR3 is built from 14 residues. Germline lookup yields CDR1 LGHNA and CDR2 YNFKEQ. Concerning this clone itself: Its antigen is currently unknown.

The chain recombines TRBV4-2 with TRBJ1-1; D might be TRBD1 (5 bases). The sample taken for sequencing was PBMCs. The sequence was collected from a middle-aged woman in good health and CMV-seronegative. The CDR3 DNA reads as TGTGCCAGCAGCCAACTGGGGGGGAGGACTGAAGCTTTCTTT. Amino acids: CASSQLGGRTEAFF.